This note documents a single TCR beta chain sequence. No antigen is known for it. The sample holds no much larger clone one base away, and base qualities are not on file. This sample was taken from a study of cytomegalovirus exposure and HLA in healthy donors (TCRdb year 2017). About the study as a whole: According to an earlier analysis of around 600 of the donors, 200 million or so T cells yielded over 100 million unique TCR beta sequences and 276 Gb of sequence data. Among about 400 genotyped donors of the cohort, an average of approximately 220,000 unique TCR beta nucleotide sequences was sequenced per donor, of which roughly 17% were non-productive. The genetic ancestry cluster associated with self-reported Caucasian donors included around 76% of the roughly 400 genotyped donors. A handful of DR-DQ haplotypes were handled as single units for association and clustering because linkage in the cohort was strong. Approximately 330 gigabases of sequencing data and 75 million to 85 million unique TCR sequences made up an early release that covered 640 HLA-typed donors. To predict cytomegalovirus infection status, the study brought together high-throughput TCR immunosequencing, statistical association of individual TCRs with disease status, and machine learning. A separate validation cohort of about 110 different subjects was used in addition to the 666-subject first cohort. Rather than using new phenotypic data, the later analysis identified candidate immune exposures from TCR beta sequences and from how often those sequences occurred across donors. HLA typing covered class I and class II loci at four-digit resolution. A later analysis re-analyzed previously published TCR beta repertoires from roughly 690 donors and added high-resolution HLA genotyping to study TCR occurrence patterns. Using immunosequencing, the study profiled T cell repertoires from approximately 700 subjects and related those repertoires to cytomegalovirus serostatus. Typing coverage differed by locus: A, B, C, DRB1 and DQB1 were typed in about 629-640 donors, DQA1 in 522, DPA1 in nearly 610, and DPB1 in around 440. Every repertoire in the discovery cohort had been generated on one and the same sequencing platform. Donor age, sex, ethnicity and CMV serostatus were collected together with the repertoire data. A later genetic analysis used genome-wide SNP genotypes for about 65% of the roughly 700 donors, treating that subset as a discovery cohort. An earlier analysis of about 600 of the donors used high-throughput TCR beta sequencing to judge whether each TCR beta V gene segment behaved as functional or pseudogenic. The study aimed to test whether cataloging public T cell receptors could reveal signatures of past pathogen exposure.

In total, approximately 690 healthy bone marrow donors made up the cohort. At the time of sampling, every cohort member was nominally healthy, though immune exposures that went unrecorded were likely present. The donor tested CMV seronegative and was one of the 352 seronegative cohort members. A peripheral blood sample was collected from each donor, and TCR beta sequencing was performed on peripheral blood mononuclear cells. The Qiagen DNeasy Blood Extraction Kit was used to extract genomic DNA from the blood cell samples. The study at large found these results: HLA typing was unavailable for some donors at each locus, so association tests used only the typed subset. Presence/absence analyses assumed roughly uniform sequencing depth across donors, an assumption that may not hold. A few of the identified cytomegalovirus-associated TCR beta chains were confirmed in vitro to be specific for cytomegalovirus antigens. An earlier analysis of several hundred of the donors showed that most TCR beta V segments appeared in productive rearrangements either about 90% or about 30% of the time, which broadly matched IMGT annotations. An association between a missense DCLRE1C variant and V-gene and J-gene trimming of TCR beta chains was found in a later genetic analysis and replicated in an independent cohort. Seventeen rarely observed V segments, including chromosome 9 orphons, were excluded from the earlier analysis of a few hundred of the donors because counts were too low. CMV serostatus was the only immune exposure information available for the cohort. Most TCR sequences were observed very rarely across donors, whereas some public TCRs were present in many individuals. The classifier was reported to diagnose cytomegalovirus status with high specificity and sensitivity in both the original cohort and the validation cohort. The cohort was sequenced for TCR beta chains only, and without alpha or paired-chain data the features that could be detected were limited. A cluster of highly shared sequence variants was judged likely to be a technical artifact of the sequencing pipeline. When HLA alleles, especially DR and DQ, strongly co-occurred, TCR associations were difficult to assign to individual alleles. In a later analysis, HLA-associated TCR beta chains showed more clonal expansion and lower generation probabilities than non-associated chains that were equally common. In a later analysis, most CMV-associated TCR beta chains were found to appear HLA-restricted, with HLA associations seemingly driven largely by CMV exposure. A further reported finding was that TCR beta sequences accurately predicted the HLA-A and HLA-B alleles for most subjects in the first cohort. Correlated functional status among segregating V segments might be attributable to linkage disequilibrium, but an unknown experimental factor could not be ruled out. A later analysis reported that several top co-occurrence clusters appeared linked to parvovirus B19, influenza, CMV and Epstein-Barr virus. In a later genetic analysis, fewer N-insertions in productive TCRs were reported among donors in an Asian-associated ancestry cluster than the approximately 670-donor mean. The 87-base-pair reads could not distinguish some IMGT-functional V segments, including TRBV6-2 and TRBV6-3, so those segments were excluded. In the study, 164 TCR beta chains were listed as associated with cytomegalovirus. The authors suggested that the approach could potentially be extended to other disease states and immunological phenotypes. Specific HLA alleles were associated with 15,000 to 20,000 TCR beta sequences at a false discovery rate of 0.05 in a later analysis. A later analysis found that TCR association rates varied across HLA loci, with DRB1 alleles showing the most associated TCRs and HLA-C alleles the fewest.

Libraries were prepared through the immunoSEQ multiplex PCR assay. A mixture of 60 forward primers for TCR Vbeta segments and 13 reverse primers for TCR Jbeta segments was used in the multiplex PCR. The CDR3 region of rearranged TCR beta genes was amplified from genomic DNA by a multiplex PCR assay. The amplified TCR beta libraries were sequenced on the Illumina HiSeq System as 87-base-pair reads. The original pipeline was this. A later analysis tallied around 80 million unique TCR beta chains across the 666 repertoires, and some 10 million of those chains were shared by two or more donors. A nearest-neighbor algorithm error-corrected the raw reads and collapsed the reads into unique sequences, merging closely related sequences to remove PCR and sequencing errors. CDR3 sequences were aligned to IMGT reference sequences to assign V, D and J gene segments. For a sequence to be retained, a match of at least six nucleotides was required to both a V gene segment and a J gene segment. Rearrangements were called productive when the CDR3 lacked stop codons and stayed in frame with V and J; all others were non-productive. CDR3 was defined according to IMGT convention as the region running from the second conserved V-encoded cysteine to the conserved J-encoded phenylalanine. The earlier analysis of some 540 of the donors excluded any sequence lacking an unambiguous match to a single V gene segment. In an earlier analysis of a few hundred of the donors, V segments were called functional above 56.7% productive rearrangements and were called segregating when the between-donor standard deviation exceeded 5%. To diagnose cytomegalovirus status from the catalog of TCR beta chain sequences, a statistical classification framework was built. A later analysis assigned V and J genes by comparing TCR nucleotide sequences with IMGT/GENE-DB human TR gene sequences. In a later analysis, CDR3 sequences and most-parsimonious VDJ recombination scenarios were assigned using the TCRdist pipeline. In a later analysis, every TCR beta chain was defined by the combination of its CDR3 amino acid sequence and its V-gene family, and reads without a unique V-gene family were dropped. To address suspected cross-contamination and a sequencing artifact, a later analysis removed under 600 highly shared, low-generation-probability nucleotide sequences. In a later analysis, a clonal expansion index for each public chain was calculated from normalized within-repertoire ranks of inferred template counts. In a later analysis, generation probabilities were computed using a VDJ recombination model fitted to out-of-frame rearrangements, and the results were checked against IGoR. In a later analysis, TCR-TCR, TCR-HLA and TCR-CMV co-occurrence was scored with hypergeometric tests, and a repertoire-size bias correction was applied to TCR pairs. To estimate false discovery rates, a later analysis permuted the HLA or CMV assignments 20 times. In a later analysis, co-occurring TCRs were grouped using DBSCAN, and TCRdist sequence similarity was added for clustering within HLA-allele-positive subsets. Co-occurrence clustering excluded repertoires with fewer than 30,000 or more than 120,000 public chains, plus five with anomalous nucleotide sharing. Here the immuneACCESS table is served through TCRdb, limited to in-frame sequences with V and J called. Missing clones are a known gap in these copies; in checked studies unresolved V genes cover under half, and the rest lacks a known reason. The V and J calls and clone size were taken over from that table, and D and trimming were inferred from the DNA. The sample has some 170,000 clones on record, over 60% of them singletons. Approximately 3% of the sample is held by the ten biggest clonotypes.

The CDR3 holds 16 amino acids from the cysteine to the phenylalanine. Only the CDR3 part of the read is kept: 48 bases, read in frame from the first base. The germline V gene (reference sequence) specifies LNHDA as CDR1 and SQIVND as CDR2. V is reduced by 4 bases and J by 6 bases, leaving a spacing of 21 bases between them. The chain is made from TRBV19 and TRBJ1-2; TRBD1 is a weak D gene call, 5 bases matching. The sequence was collected from a woman in her thirties in good health and CMV-seronegative. Sample: PBMCs. The CDR3 corresponds to CASSTQTVLSGDGYTF. The sequence in DNA is TGTGCCAGTAGTACTCAGACGGTACTATCGGGGGATGGCTACACCTTC. Extended through the reference TRBV19 and TRBJ1-2 proteins, this CDR3 yields the full variable domain: DGGITQSPKYLFRKEGQNVTLSCEQNLNHDAMYWYRQDPGQGLRLIYYSQIVNDFQKGDIAEGYSVSREKKESFPLTVTSAQKNPTAFYLCASSTQTVLSGDGYTFGSGTRLTVV.